Following are 26 T cell receptor beta chains from one sample sequenced in a study of T cells in Graves' hyperthyroidism and ophthalmopathy. Template material for amplifying TCR beta CDR3 regions consisted of RNA transcripts. Using the HTBI primer set, a first-round RT-PCR was run on the TCR CDR3. TCRdb re-called the multiplex PCR reads with MiXCR, one entry per CDR3 protein. This sample has more than 500,000 distinct CDR3 sequences, with roughly 17% found just once. The sequenced sample was blood. These receptors were taken from a woman aged 25 to 39 with Graves' hyperthyroidism.

This clonotype was counted ten times or more. The CDR3 reads CAWRLAGGGYEQYF. CDR3 coding DNA: TGTGCCTGGAGACTAGCGGGAGGAGGCTACGAGCAGTACTTC. The rearrangement uses TRBV30 and TRBJ2-7; 12 positions match TRBD2. Germline CDR1 is GTSNPN and CDR2 is SVGIG (reference sequence). This CDR3 region has 14 residues. V was pared by 3 bases and J by 3 bases, with 3 bases of the junction left unmatched.

The V call is TRBV5-6, the J call TRBJ1-1; tentatively, D is TRBD1 (5 bases). V shed 7 bases and J shed 0 bases, with 13 bases lying between them. CDR3 length: 14 amino acids. CDR1 and CDR2 from the germline V gene are SGHDT and YYEEEE. The DNA for the CDR3 is TGTGCCAGCGCGCCCGGGGGGGTGAACACTGAAGCTTTCTTT. It specifies CASAPGGVNTEAFF.

This clonotype has ten or more counts. The chain combines TRBV6-1 with TRBJ2-5; the match to TRBD2 covers 9 bases. J was trimmed by 5 bases and V by 6 bases; bases with no gene match: 10. The length of the CDR3 is 15 residues. CDR1 is MNHNS, CDR2 SASEGT, per germline. This CDR3 is CASRGVAGVEETQYF. Here the CDR3 DNA reads TGTGCCAGCAGAGGAGTAGCGGGAGTTGAGGAGACCCAGTACTTC.

The sample holds a few counts of this clonotype. The gene calls are TRBV19 and TRBJ2-5, with TRBD1 matching over 7 bases. J was trimmed by 1 base and V by 4 bases; bases with no gene match: 6. Germline loops: CDR1 LNHDA, CDR2 SQIVND (reference sequence). This CDR3 contains 15 residues. CDR3 sequence: CASSNDGTAQETQYF. As DNA, the CDR3 is TGTGCCAGTAGTAACGACGGGACAGCCCAAGAGACCCAGTACTTC.

The rearrangement links TRBV27 to TRBJ2-2, with 9 bases fitting TRBD2. Germline CDR1 MNHEY, CDR2 SMNVEV (reference sequence). J lost 6 bases, V lost 3 bases, and 2 bases had no gene match. The CDR3 has 14 residues. CDR3 coding DNA: TGTGCCAGCAGTTTGCGGGAGGGCGCCGGGGAGCTGTTTTTT. This encodes CASSLREGAGELFF.

This clonotype has at least ten counts. The chain combines TRBV7-3 with TRBJ2-3; the D gene is possibly TRBD2 (5 bases). The CDR3 extends over 16 amino acids. Trimming removed 2 bases from V and 2 bases from J, with 14 bases in between. Germline CDR1 and CDR2: SGHTA and FQGTGA. For the CDR3, the DNA is TGTGCCAGCAGCTTAGGGGTGGGAGTGAACACAGATACGCAGTATTTT. It codes for CASSLGVGVNTDTQYF.

This clonotype was seen more than once but under ten times. The chain employs TRBV6-2 or TRBV6-3 and TRBJ2-7; 8 bases align to TRBD1. The CDR3 has 13 amino acids. CDR1 and CDR2 from the germline V gene are MNHEY and SVGEGT. V trimming: 2 bases; J trimming: 6 bases; junction bases outside the gene matches: 3. This chain's CDR3 is CASSYKQGGEQYF. CDR3 in DNA: TGTGCCAGCAGTTACAAACAGGGGGGCGAGCAGTACTTC.

The genes are TRBV11-1 and TRBJ2-1; D not resolved. CDR3 size: 13 residues. V lost 3 bases to trimming and J lost 5 bases, with 8 bases between them. Germline loops: CDR1 SGHAT, CDR2 FQDESV (reference sequence). This chain's CDR3 is CASSFFRHNEQFF. DNA for the CDR3: TGTGCCAGCAGCTTTTTTCGGCACAATGAGCAGTTCTTC.

This clonotype showed up many times. The rearrangement uses TRBV28 and TRBJ1-5; D uncertain. The CDR3 runs 16 residues. Germline-derived CDR1 and CDR2 are MDHEN and SYDVKM. The V gene lost 3 bases and the J gene lost 1 base, with 13 bases spanning the gap. This chain's CDR3 is CASSFTGVRSNQPQHF. CDR3 bases: TGTGCCAGCAGTTTTACCGGGGTTAGGAGCAATCAGCCCCAGCATTTT.

The chain couples TRBV29-1 to TRBJ1-5; D is undetermined. CDR1 SQVTM and CDR2 ANQGSEA come from the germline V gene. Trimming left V 7 bases short and J 2 bases short, with 12 bases between. The CDR3 covers 13 residues. CDR3 region: CSASLGGNQPQHF. The CDR3 bases are TGCAGCGCCTCTTTGGGTGGCAATCAGCCCCAGCATTTT.

The rearrangement uses TRBV28 and TRBJ2-3, with 10 bases aligning to TRBD2. CDR3 length: 18 amino acids. The J segment lost 5 bases and the V segment lost 3 bases, leaving 14 bases of the junction unmatched. Germline loops: CDR1 MDHEN, CDR2 SYDVKM. CDR3 loop: CASSFVFTAGGPEDTQYF. CDR3 in DNA: TGTGCCAGCAGTTTCGTATTTACAGCGGGAGGGCCGGAAGATACGCAGTATTTT.

As concerns this clonotype: This clone may be a read error of a much larger clone one base away. V usage is TRBV7-2 and J usage is TRBJ2-3; D is undetermined. This CDR3 comprises 15 residues. Germline CDR1 reads SGHTA; CDR2 reads FQGNSA. The ends were cut back, 0 bases at V and 3 bases at J, with 10 bases in the middle. As DNA, the CDR3 is TGTGCCAGCAGCTTAGCTGGCGGCCAGACAGATACGCAGTATTTT. The encoded protein is CASSLAGGQTDTQYF. The full variable domain, its missing parts supplied by reference TRBV7-2 and TRBJ2-3, is GAGVSQSPSNKVTEKGKDVELRCDPISGHTALYWYRQSLGQGLEFLIYFQGNSAPDKSGLPSDRFSAERTGGSVSTLTIQRTQQEDSAVYLCASSLAGGQTDTQYFGPGTRLTVL.

The V gene is TRBV5-6, the J gene TRBJ1-4, with D tentatively TRBD1 (6 bases). CDR3 length equals 15 residues. Germline V gives CDR1 SGHDT, CDR2 YYEEEE. The V end lost 4 bases, the J end lost 5 bases, and 15 bases lay between the germline ends. The CDR3 region has the DNA TGTGCCAGCAGCCGGGGGGCAGGGAGGAATGAAAAACTGTTTTTT. It is translated as CASSRGAGRNEKLFF.

This clonotype was counted only a few times. This sequence joins TRBV6-2 or TRBV6-3 and TRBJ2-7, with D tentatively TRBD1 (5 bases). Trimming took off 0 bases at V and 1 base at J, with 13 bases between the two ends. Germline values: CDR1 MNHEY, CDR2 SVGEGT. CDR3 length: 16 amino acids. The CDR3 nucleotides read TGTGCCAGCAGTTACTCGAAGGACACTGGGTCCTACGAGCAGTACTTC. It translates to CASSYSKDTGSYEQYF.

The rearrangement joins TRBV6-1 to TRBJ2-1; TRBD1 aligns across 10 bases. V trimming: 3 bases; J trimming: 7 bases; junction bases outside the gene matches: 6. The CDR3 runs to 15 residues. Germline V gives CDR1 MNHNS, CDR2 SASEGT. In DNA form, the CDR3 reads TGTGCCAGCAGTGACCTGGGACAGGGGAGGAATGAGCAGTTCTTC. Protein product: CASSDLGQGRNEQFF.

This clonotype was recorded many times. The rearrangement links TRBV13 to TRBJ1-5; no clear D. V was pared by 5 bases and J by 7 bases, with 9 bases between. This CDR3 is built from 12 residues. Per germline, CDR1 PRHDT and CDR2 FYEKMQ (reference sequence). The CDR3 DNA reads TGTGCCAGCAGCGCTGGGCGGCAGCCCCAGCATTTT. The encoded protein is CASSAGRQPQHF.

Comments on this clonotype: This may come from a read error, since a much larger clone is one base off. The chain combines TRBV11-3 with TRBJ2-5, with D maybe TRBD2 (6 bases). V lost 8 bases and J lost 5, with 15 bases in between. This CDR3 comprises 13 residues. The germline V gene encodes CDR1 SGHNT and CDR2 YENEEA. The CDR3 loop reads CASARGPRETQYF. Written as DNA, the CDR3 is TGTGCCAGCGCGCGGGGACCGAGGGAGACCCAGTACTTC.

This clonotype was seen at least ten times. V is TRBV12-3 or TRBV12-4 and J is TRBJ1-1; D perhaps matches TRBD1 (6 bases). V shed 8 bases and J shed 11 bases, with 24 bases lying between them. The CDR3 has 14 amino acids. The CDR3 reads CASASRGLSLAAFF. The CDR3 bases are TGTGCCAGCGCCTCCAGGGGTCTCTCTCTCGCGGCTTTCTTT.

The CDR3 spells CASSVTGGITDTQYF. The CDR3 coding sequence is TGTGCCAGCAGCGTAACAGGGGGAATCACAGATACGCAGTATTTT. V is TRBV28 and J is TRBJ2-3; 8 bases map to TRBD1. The CDR3 sequence is 15 residues long. Germline assignment: CDR1 MDHEN and CDR2 SYDVKM. V shed 6 bases and J 2 bases; nucleotides not matched to a gene: 7.

The chain has TRBV28 and TRBJ1-5, with D unresolved. CDR1 MDHEN and CDR2 SYDVKM come from the germline V gene. The V and J ends lost 7 bases and 9 bases respectively, with 16 bases between them. The CDR3 sequence is 13 residues long. CDR3 DNA: TGTGCCAGCATTGAGGACCTGGGAGCGCCCCAGCATTTT. It encodes CASIEDLGAPQHF. The variable domain in full, with the rest retrieved from reference TRBV28 and TRBJ1-5, is DVKVTQSSRYLVKRTGEKVFLECVQDMDHENMFWYRQDPGLGLRLIYFSYDVKMKEKGDIPEGYSVSREKKERFSLILESASTNQTSMYLCASIEDLGAPQHFGDGTRLSIL.

This clonotype was seen at least ten times. The chain combines TRBV11-2 with TRBJ2-3; 16 bases map to TRBD2. This CDR3 has 18 residues. The J segment lost 6 bases and the V segment lost 4 bases, leaving 10 bases of the junction unmatched. From germline, CDR1 is SGHAT and CDR2 FQNNGV. CDR3 in DNA: TGTGCCAGCAGCTCCGGGACTAGCGGGAGGGGCCTTCGGGATACGCAGTATTTT. It yields the protein CASSSGTSGRGLRDTQYF.

This chain links TRBV7-2 with TRBJ2-7, with 9 bases matching TRBD2. There are 15 residues in the CDR3. The ends lost 4 bases at V and 1 base at J; junction bases unmatched: 5. The germline CDR1 and CDR2 sequences are SGHTA and FQGNSA. CDR3 sequence: CASSSSGVPSYEQYF. As DNA, the CDR3 is TGTGCCAGCAGCTCTAGCGGGGTCCCTTCCTACGAGCAGTACTTC.

This clonotype was seen at least ten times. The chain has TRBV7-9 and TRBJ2-1; 7 bases align to TRBD2. Germline trimming cut 4 bases from V and 3 bases from J; bases unmatched to any gene: 9. CDR1 is SEHNR and CDR2 is FQNEAQ in the germline V gene (reference sequence). The CDR3 is made up of 16 amino acids. The chain's CDR3 is CASSSEGAGSYNEQFF. The CDR3 bases are TGTGCCAGCAGCTCTGAAGGAGCGGGAAGCTACAATGAGCAGTTCTTC.

The CDR3 loop is CASSPRHLNTGELFF. The CDR3 nucleotides read TGTGCCAGCAGCCCCCGACACCTGAACACCGGGGAGCTGTTTTTT. V gene TRBV12-3 or TRBV12-4 combines with J gene TRBJ2-2; D is unclear. The CDR3 is 15 amino acids. V lost 6 bases and J lost 1, with 12 bases in between.

The rearrangement joins TRBV24-1 to TRBJ2-7; 8 bases line up with TRBD2. The CDR3 has 15 residues. V lost 1 base and J lost 1; bases outside the gene matches: 2. The germline gives CDR1 KGHDR, CDR2 SFDVKD. The CDR3 reads CATSDFREGSYEQYF. CDR3 nucleotide sequence: TGTGCCACCAGTGATTTCCGGGAGGGATCCTACGAGCAGTACTTC.

The gene calls are TRBV20-1 and TRBJ1-5; D is ambiguous. Looked up from germline, CDR1 is DFQATT and CDR2 is SNEGSKA (reference sequence). The ends were cut back, 1 base at V and 10 bases at J, with 20 bases in the middle. This CDR3 comprises 15 residues. CDR3 nucleotides: TGCAGTGCTAGAGTCGGTTTCGGGATTCGGGAACCCCAGCATTTT. Its translation: CSARVGFGIREPQHF.